The clone carrying this T cell receptor (beta chain) was seen a few times. Its specificity is unknown. The CDR3 loop spans 20 amino acids. The V end lost 3 bases, the J end lost 7 bases, and 32 bases lay between the germline ends. CDR1 is SGHNT and CDR2 is YYREEE in the germline V gene (reference sequence). A library of TCRbeta sequences, prepared with unique molecular identifiers, was generated. TCRdb called the PCR reads again in MiXCR, with one record for every CDR3 protein. Of a few hundred thousand distinct CDR3 sequences listed, 27% are singletons. These data originate in a study of T-cell reconstitution after alpha-beta-depleted transplantation in children. Study-wide points: As was reported, about two months after transplant, alpha-beta T cells came from several hundred expanded graft clones. Surviving recipient T cells and thymic progenitors accounted for the high day-60 TCRbeta diversity observed in some patients.

Sequencing was performed on PBMCs, taken before TCRalphabeta/CD19-depleted stem cell transplant. The TCR comes from a boy under two years old with Wiskott-Aldrich syndrome, due to receive a stem cell transplant. The chain recombines TRBV5-4 with TRBJ2-1; the D gene could be TRBD1 or TRBD2 (6 bases each). CDR3 DNA sequence: TGTGCCAGCAGCTACTGGTGGGGGGCAGGGCGGGGACTTTTTAAGAATGAGCAGTTCTTC. Its translation: CASSYWWGAGRGLFKNEQFF.